This passage covers 11 T cell receptor beta chains from one sample sequenced in a study of cytomegalovirus exposure and HLA in healthy donors. With 60 Vbeta and 13 Jbeta primers, the PCR was carried out. Clones were sequenced by immunoSEQ multiplex PCR, and TCRdb holds only the in-frame ones, with some missing. The data show around 98,000 clones, 70% seen once. Sequences were obtained from PBMCs. The receptors come from a man in his forties or fifties in good health and CMV-seronegative.

The rearrangement links TRBV5-6 to TRBJ2-2, with TRBD2 identical over 10 bases. With V trimmed by 4 bases and J by 3 bases, 6 bases remained unmatched. Germline values: CDR1 SGHDT, CDR2 YYEEEE. The CDR3 has 16 amino acids. CDR3 loop: CASSARLAGHTGELFF. For the CDR3, the DNA is TGTGCCAGCAGCGCCAGACTAGCGGGTCACACCGGGGAGCTGTTTTTT.

This clone was observed a few times. One junction end does not reproduce the germline sequence, and a read error may be involved. The V and J genes are TRBV7-9 and TRBJ1-5, with a possible D match to TRBD1 (6 bases). The V gene's germline CDR1 is SEHNR and CDR2 FQNEAQ (reference sequence). This CDR3 is 12 amino acids long. CDR3 DNA sequence: TGTTCCAGCAGCCAGGGGCGGGAGCCCCAGCATTTT. It translates to CSSSQGREPQHF.

The genes are TRBV6-5 and TRBJ2-7; TRBD1 matches 7 bases. V trimming: 10 bases; J trimming: 2 bases; junction bases outside the gene matches: 5. The CDR3 totals 12 residues. Per the germline V gene, CDR1 is MNHEY and CDR2 is SVGAGI. The CDR3 loop reads CATRQGPYEQYF. The CDR3 coding sequence is TGTGCCACCAGACAGGGCCCCTACGAGCAGTACTTC.

The chain carries TRBV2 and TRBJ1-5, with TRBD1 matching 7 bases. From germline, CDR1 is SNHLY and CDR2 FYNNEI. The CDR3 has 14 amino acids. J was trimmed by 4 bases and V by 8 bases; bases with no gene match: 8. Here the CDR3 reads CASDGQGVNQPQHF. The CDR3 DNA is TGTGCCAGCGATGGTCAGGGGGTGAATCAGCCCCAGCATTTT.

The chain uses TRBV7-2 and TRBJ2-1; tentatively, D is TRBD1 (5 bases). There are 15 residues in the CDR3. CDR1 and CDR2 (germline): SGHTA, FQGNSA. V lost 5 bases and J lost 3, with 14 bases in between. CDR3 region: CASSASTAFYNEQFF. The CDR3 DNA is TGTGCCAGCAGCGCTTCGACAGCGTTCTACAATGAGCAGTTCTTC.

This chain connects TRBV28 to TRBJ1-1; TRBD1 matches 7 bases. The CDR3 spans 13 residues. Losses at the gene ends were 5 bases for V and 6 bases for J; bases not matched to a gene: 6. Per germline, CDR1 MDHEN and CDR2 SYDVKM. Here the CDR3 DNA reads TGTGCCAGCAGTGCCCGGGACAGCCCTGAAGCTTTCTTT. Residues: CASSARDSPEAFF.

This clone came up once. This chain joins TRBV10-3 and TRBJ1-5, with D hard to call. Trimming shortened V by 3 bases and J by 7 bases, and 7 bases separated the two germline ends. Germline V gene lookup returns CDR1 ENHRY and CDR2 SYGVKD. The CDR3 runs to 12 residues. As DNA, the CDR3 is TGTGCCATCAGTGATCCGGGACAGCCCCAGCATTTT. Protein product: CAISDPGQPQHF.

The V call is TRBV7-6, the J call TRBJ2-7, with 8 bases matching TRBD2. The CDR3 covers 17 residues. The V gene's germline CDR1 is SGHVS and CDR2 FNYEAQ. V was clipped by 3 bases and J by 2 bases; unmatched bases: 12. The CDR3: CASSFQGGAGVTYEQYF. The CDR3 DNA reads TGTGCCAGCAGCTTTCAGGGAGGAGCGGGGGTGACCTACGAGCAGTACTTC.

This clone was seen more than once but under ten times. The chain links TRBV7-9 to TRBJ1-2; D possibly corresponds to TRBD1 (6 bases). In germline, CDR1 is SEHNR, CDR2 FQNEAQ (reference sequence). The CDR3 covers 14 residues. Trimming stripped 5 bases from V and 2 bases from J, with 12 bases between. Here the CDR3 reads CASSPGGANYGYTF. CDR3 coding DNA: TGTGCCAGCAGCCCGGGGGGGGCCAACTATGGCTACACCTTC.

This clone was recorded a few times. V usage is TRBV10-3 and J usage is TRBJ2-1, with D unclear. The V and J ends lost 3 bases and 9 bases respectively, with 6 bases between them. The CDR3 runs to 11 residues. Germline CDR1 is ENHRY and CDR2 is SYGVKD. The CDR3 sequence is CAISDSREQFF. In DNA form, the CDR3 reads TGTGCCATCAGTGATAGTCGTGAGCAGTTCTTC.

This clone appeared a single time. V is TRBV5-1 and J is TRBJ1-2; 12 bases map to TRBD1. CDR3 length: 14 residues. CDR1 is SGHRS and CDR2 is YFSETQ in the germline V gene. V shed 4 bases, J shed 6 bases, and the junction held 4 bases outside the gene matches. CDR3 in amino acids: CASSTGQGADGYTF. The CDR3 DNA follows: TGCGCCAGCAGCACGGGACAGGGGGCGGATGGCTACACCTTC.